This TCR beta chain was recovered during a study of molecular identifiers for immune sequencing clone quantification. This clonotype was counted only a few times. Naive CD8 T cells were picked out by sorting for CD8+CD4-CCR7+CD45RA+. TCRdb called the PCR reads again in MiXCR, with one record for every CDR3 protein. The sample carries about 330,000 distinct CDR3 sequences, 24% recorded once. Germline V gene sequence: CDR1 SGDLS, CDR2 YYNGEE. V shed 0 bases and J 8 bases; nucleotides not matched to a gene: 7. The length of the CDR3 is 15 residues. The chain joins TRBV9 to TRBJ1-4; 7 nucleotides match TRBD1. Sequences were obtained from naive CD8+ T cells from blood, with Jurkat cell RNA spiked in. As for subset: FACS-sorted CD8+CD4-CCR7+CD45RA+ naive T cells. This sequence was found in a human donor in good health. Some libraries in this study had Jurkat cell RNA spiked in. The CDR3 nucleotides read TGTGCCAGCAGCGTAGGTCGAGGGGGCAGAGAAAAACTGTTTTTT. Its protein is CASSVGRGGREKLFF.